This TCR beta chain stems from a study of cytomegalovirus exposure and HLA in healthy donors. The CDR3 sequence is 14 residues long. Germline V lookup: CDR1 WSHSY, CDR2 SAAADI. The V segment lost 10 bases and the J segment 2 bases; nucleotides outside the gene matches: 7. Study results and caveats: CMV antigen specificity of three CMV-associated chains was confirmed in vitro.

Data came from immunoSEQ multiplex PCR; TCRdb stores just in-frame clones and leaves some out. The sample yields some 120,000 clones, 80% to 90% seen once. Regarding this clone: Its antigen is currently unknown.

V gene TRBV10-2 combines with J gene TRBJ2-7; TRBD2 matches 11 bases. The TCR originated in a woman aged 18-30 years in good health and CMV-seronegative. The sample was PBMCs. In DNA form, the CDR3 reads TGCGCCACCCTTAGCGGGGGGGGTCCCTACGAGCAGTACTTC. Amino acids: CATLSGGGPYEQYF.